This is a list of T cell receptor beta chains from one sample in a study of T cell responses to AZD1222 COVID-19 vaccine. The data were produced by immunoSEQ multiplex PCR, yet TCRdb's version contains in-frame clones alone and is incomplete. The repertoire holds about 110,000 clones, roughly 87% seen once, with roughly 3% in the top ten. Sequencing was performed on peripheral blood, taken on day 0 of MenACWY control vaccination. The receptors derive from an adult in good health. The CDR3 runs from the conserved cysteine through the conserved F or W. Each record gives: D gene, clone size, J gene, V gene, CDR3 DNA, CDR3 protein. D genes are given only for firm matches. Some rows mark clone size as missing; the rest say once, few, many or name a class of expanded clone.

>.|.|TRBJ1-1|TRBV9
TGTGCCAGCAGCGCCTGGAGGAACACTGAAGCTTTCTTT
CASSAWRNTEAFF
>.|.|TRBJ1-1|TRBV9
TGTGCCAGCAGCCCTAAGCGTGAGGGAGGGACTGAAGCTTTCTTT
CASSPKREGGTEAFF
>TRBD1|.|TRBJ1-1|TRBV29-1
TGCAGCGCCACAGGACAGGTCAGGCGAGAATCGACTGAAGCTTTCTTT
CSATGQVRRESTEAFF
>TRBD1|once|TRBJ2-7|TRBV20-1
TGCAGTCCGGAACAGGGGAACGAGCAGTACTTC
CSPEQGNEQYF
>.|.|TRBJ1-1|TRBV4-3
TGCGCCAGCAGCCACGCCTGGACAGATCTGAACACTGAAGCTTTCTTT
CASSHAWTDLNTEAFF
>.|once|TRBJ1-2|TRBV24-1
TGTGCCACCAGTGACCCGAGGGAAGGAAGACATGGCTACACCTTC
CATSDPREGRHGYTF
>.|.|TRBJ1-2|TRBV5-1
TGCGCCAGCAGCGTAGACAGGACTACCTATGGCTACACCTTC
CASSVDRTTYGYTF
>.|.|TRBJ2-7|TRBV7-9
TGTGCCAGCAATAGGGGGTCCTACGAGCAGTACTTC
CASNRGSYEQYF
>.|.|TRBJ1-5|TRBV6-4
TGTGCCAGGGCATTTAGGGCAGCTCAACCTTATAGCAATCAGCCCCAGCATTTT
CARAFRAAQPYSNQPQHF
>TRBD2|.|TRBJ2-3|TRBV6-5
TGTGCCAGCAGTTACTGGGTAGCGGGTGGGCCAGATACGCAGTATTTT
CASSYWVAGGPDTQYF
>TRBD1|.|TRBJ1-1|TRBV9
TGTGCCAGCAGCTGGGGACAGGGAAACACTGAAGCTTTCTTT
CASSWGQGNTEAFF
>TRBD1|few|TRBJ1-6|TRBV27
TGTGCCAGCAGTCCTAGCCCGGACAGGAGCTATAATTCACCCCTCCACTTT
CASSPSPDRSYNSPLHF
>.|.|TRBJ2-3|TRBV30
TGTGCCTGGAACTTAGGGCTGAGCACAGATACGCAGTATTTT
CAWNLGLSTDTQYF
>TRBD1|.|TRBJ2-5|TRBV2
TGTGCCAGCAGTCCACTACTCACAGGGGGCCGAGAGACCCAGTACTTC
CASSPLLTGGRETQYF
>.|.|TRBJ2-1|TRBV2
TGTGCCAGCAGCTCCGGACTTCCCAATGAGCAGTTCTTC
CASSSGLPNEQFF
>.|.|TRBJ1-5|TRBV18
TGTGCCAGCTCACCCCAGGGCGGCCTAAATCAGCCCCAGCATTTT
CASSPQGGLNQPQHF
>.|.|TRBJ2-5|TRBV9
TGTGCCAGCAGCCCGGGGGCTCAAGAGACCCAGTACTTC
CASSPGAQETQYF
>.|.|TRBJ2-7|TRBV18
TGTGCCAGCTCACCCAGGGAGACCTACGAGCAGTACTTC
CASSPRETYEQYF
>.|once|TRBJ1-6|TRBV3-1/TRBV3-2
TGTGCCAGCAGCCAACGCTCAGGGAATTCACCCCTCCACTTT
CASSQRSGNSPLHF
>.|.|TRBJ1-5|TRBV28
TGTGCCAGCAGTTATCAGGGCGCGAGCAATCAGCCCCAGCATTTT
CASSYQGASNQPQHF
>.|.|TRBJ1-1|TRBV6-5
TGTGCCAGCAGTTACTCGGGGGTACTGAACACTGAAGCTTTCTTT
CASSYSGVLNTEAFF
>.|once|TRBJ2-1|TRBV29-1
TGCAGCGTTTATAGTACGGTCAATGAGCAGTTCTTC
CSVYSTVNEQFF
>.|.|TRBJ1-1|TRBV3-1/TRBV3-2
TGTGCCAGCAGCCAAGATATTAGGAACAGGCCCTTCGGTGAAGCTTTCTTT
CASSQDIRNRPFGEAFF
>TRBD2|few|TRBJ2-5|TRBV2
TGTGCCAGCAGTGAAAGCGGGGGGGCCGAGACCCAGTACTTC
CASSESGGAETQYF
>.|.|TRBJ2-5|TRBV27
TGTGCCAGCAGTCCGAACAGGGGAGGAGAGACCCAGTACTTC
CASSPNRGGETQYF
>.|.|TRBJ2-6|TRBV24-1
TGTGCCACCAGTGGTTATACAGGGACTGGGGCCAACGTCCTGACTTTC
CATSGYTGTGANVLTF
>.|.|TRBJ1-1|TRBV5-1
TGCGCCAGCAGCTTGGCTCGTTCGAACACTGAAGCTTTCTTT
CASSLARSNTEAFF
>.|.|TRBJ1-2|TRBV7-3
TGTGCCAGCAGCGCACAGGGCTGGGATGGCTACACCTTC
CASSAQGWDGYTF
>TRBD1|.|TRBJ1-1|TRBV6-2/TRBV6-3
TGTGCCAGCAGTCCACAGGGGGAGGTCACTGAAGCTTTCTTT
CASSPQGEVTEAFF
>.|once|TRBJ2-5|TRBV29-1
TGCAGCGTTGGGGGCAGGGGAGATGGCCAAGAGACCCAGTACTTC
CSVGGRGDGQETQYF
>.|.|TRBJ2-1|TRBV3-1/TRBV3-2
TGTGCCAGCAGCCGATTAAGGCAGGGGGGGTTCAATGAGCAGTTCTTC
CASSRLRQGGFNEQFF
>.|.|TRBJ1-2|TRBV27
TGTGCCAGCAGTTTATCGGCAGGGGTGGGCTATGGCTACACCTTC
CASSLSAGVGYGYTF
>.|.|TRBJ2-2|TRBV2
TGTGCCAGCAGTGAAGCGCGAGGCGGGGAGCTGTTTTTT
CASSEARGGELFF
>.|.|TRBJ2-7|TRBV24-1
TGTGCCACCGCCTCAGGGCCAGAGCAGTACTTC
CATASGPEQYF
>.|.|TRBJ1-2|TRBV18
TGTGCCAGCTCGCCCAGGGCCGGGGACTATGGCTACACCTTC
CASSPRAGDYGYTF
>.|.|TRBJ2-7|TRBV12-5
TGTGCTAGTGGTCCCGGCCGCCGGACCGGAGCTGGGGAGCAGTACTTC
CASGPGRRTGAGEQYF
>.|.|TRBJ1-4|TRBV3-1/TRBV3-2
TGTGCCAGCAGCCAAGGCCGGAAGAAGACTAATGAAAAACTGTTTTTT
CASSQGRKKTNEKLFF